Sequencing of this T cell receptor beta chain was carried out in a study of STAT5B mutations in CD4+ large granular lymphocyte leukemia. Study conclusions and caveats: Higher CD4+ than CD8+ T-LGLL clonality might reflect small sample size.

V was cut by 4 bases and J by 2 bases, with 12 bases left in between. Per germline, CDR1 SGHTA and CDR2 FQGNSA. The CDR3 sequence is 15 residues long. This clone was counted only a few times. Its matching antigen is unknown. This was a survey-level run. Assay: immunoSEQ multiplex PCR; the TCRdb copy retains only in-frame clones and omits some. The table has under 35,000 clones, around 67% seen once. Sequenced sample: CD4+ T cells from blood buffy coats. The chain is built from TRBV7-2 and TRBJ1-5; a possible D gene is TRBD1 (5 bases). This TCR was sampled from a human donor in good health. The CDR3 region is CASSWQGEGNQPQHF. CDR3 sequence (DNA): TGTGCCAGCAGCTGGCAGGGTGAGGGCAATCAGCCCCAGCATTTT. Looking up the rest from reference TRBV7-2 and TRBJ1-5 gives the full variable domain: GAGVSQSPSNKVTEKGKDVELRCDPISGHTALYWYRQSLGQGLEFLIYFQGNSAPDKSGLPSDRFSAERTGGSVSTLTIQRTQQEDSAVYLCASSWQGEGNQPQHFGDGTRLSIL.